This T cell receptor (beta chain) was captured by sequencing in a study of blood T cell repertoires in COVID-19. The wider study: Samples representing acute and convalescent COVID-19 were sourced from the United States, Italy and Spain. Sample material is recorded as cDNA or gDNA derived from T cells, B-cell-depleted T cells, or PBMCs.

Authors' processing steps: Cell counts per sample came from amplifying reference gene primers. TCRdb keeps only in-frame clones here, not all; method: immunoSEQ multiplex PCR. The V and J calls and the clone size are those of that table, but D and trimming were determined from the DNA. The sample shows more than 200,000 clones, roughly 90% of them seen only once. This clone was picked up many times. CDR1 and CDR2 from the germline V gene are KGHSH and LQKENI. The CDR3 consists of 17 residues. V was pared by 0 bases and J by 2 bases, with 4 bases of the junction left unmatched. The sequenced material came from peripheral blood. This sequence was found in a woman between 45 and 65 years old with acute or convalescent COVID-19. V is TRBV18 and J is TRBJ2-3; 11 bases are shared with TRBD2. The CDR3 bases are TGTGCCAGCTCACCACCGAAGACTAGCGGGGACACAGATACGCAGTATTTT. Protein sequence: CASSPPKTSGDTDTQYF.